These 26 T cell receptor beta chains were sequenced from one sample in a study of blood T cell repertoires in COVID-19. The table came from immunoSEQ multiplex PCR; TCRdb's copy has only in-frame clones and leaves some out. Found here are about 160,000 clones, 79% of them singletons; the top ten hold around 8%. Material: peripheral blood. Receptor source: an older woman with COVID-19, enrolled during active disease.

The chain is built from TRBV9 and TRBJ1-1, with TRBD1 matching over 7 bases. CDR3 length: 14 amino acids. The V gene end was trimmed by 4 bases and the J gene end by 1 base; junction bases not matched to a gene: 4. Germline CDR1 SGDLS, CDR2 YYNGEE. CDR3: CASSSWTGNTEAFF. For the CDR3, the DNA is TGTGCCAGCAGCTCATGGACAGGGAACACTGAAGCTTTCTTT.

This chain joins TRBV11-2 and TRBJ1-2; 8 bases are shared with TRBD1. The CDR3 spans 13 residues. Trimming at V came to 5 bases and at J to 8 bases, leaving 7 bases not matched to a gene. CDR1 and CDR2 (germline): SGHAT, FQNNGV. The CDR3 sequence is CASSPDREKGYTF. CDR3 bases: TGTGCCAGCAGCCCGGACAGGGAGAAAGGCTACACCTTC.

V is TRBV5-4 and J is TRBJ2-5; 11 nucleotides align to TRBD1. The CDR3 contains 16 residues. J was trimmed by 5 bases and V by 4 bases; bases with no gene match: 10. Per germline, CDR1 SGHNT and CDR2 YYREEE (reference sequence). As DNA, the CDR3 is TGTGCCAGCAGCCAGGGGGACAGGGGGTTTCGGGAGACCCAGTACTTC. This sequence encodes CASSQGDRGFRETQYF.

The chain carries TRBV5-1 and TRBJ2-1; 11 bases match TRBD2. Germline-derived CDR1 and CDR2 are SGHRS and YFSETQ. Trimming removed 0 bases from V and 7 bases from J; junction bases left unmatched: 9. This CDR3 comprises 17 residues. CDR3 sequence reads: CASSLARSGGAGNEQFF. The CDR3 nucleotides are TGCGCCAGCAGCTTGGCACGTAGCGGGGGGGCCGGAAATGAGCAGTTCTTC.

The J gene is TRBJ1-5, the V gene TRBV30; 8 nucleotides line up with TRBD1. CDR1 and CDR2 from the germline V gene are GTSNPN and SVGIG (reference sequence). V shed 4 bases, J shed 11 bases, and the junction held 10 bases outside the gene matches. The CDR3 runs to 13 residues. CDR3 sequence reads: CAWNGQGISAQHF. CDR3 coding DNA: TGTGCCTGGAACGGACAGGGTATATCGGCCCAGCATTTT.

The V gene is TRBV7-3, the J gene TRBJ2-5; possibly TRBD2 for D (5 bases). This CDR3 has 14 residues. Germline values: CDR1 SGHTA, CDR2 FQGTGA. V lost 5 bases to trimming and J lost 2 bases, with 12 bases between them. CDR3 loop: CASSEGAGQETQYF. The CDR3, as DNA: TGTGCCAGCAGCGAAGGCGCGGGTCAAGAGACCCAGTACTTC.

This clone was seen a single time. The genes are TRBV6-1 and TRBJ1-3; D is uncertain. The CDR3 totals 12 residues. Germline CDR1 reads MNHNS; CDR2 reads SASEGT. V lost 2 bases and J 4 bases, leaving 3 bases between the germline ends. CDR3 sequence reads: CASSEQGNTIYF. The CDR3 DNA sequence: TGTGCCAGCAGTGAACAGGGAAACACCATATATTTT.

The gene calls are TRBV30 and TRBJ2-2; 9 bases match TRBD2. Germline trimming cut 0 bases from V and 5 bases from J; bases unmatched to any gene: 19. Germline V gene data show CDR1 as GTSNPN and CDR2 as SVGIG (reference sequence). This CDR3 contains 20 residues. The CDR3 DNA is TGTGCCTGGAGTGTATATCCGACTAGCGGTACCAGCCAACGTACCGGGGAGCTGTTTTTT. Amino acids: CAWSVYPTSGTSQRTGELFF.

This chain connects TRBV7-2 to TRBJ1-5, with TRBD1 identical over 8 bases. Trimming cost V 8 bases and J 6 bases; bases outside gene matches: 12. The CDR3 runs 15 residues. The V gene's germline CDR1 is SGHTA and CDR2 FQGNSA. This CDR3 is CASRQQGGIGQPQHF. CDR3 nucleotide sequence: TGTGCCAGCCGGCAACAGGGGGGGATAGGTCAGCCCCAGCATTTT.

The genes are TRBV7-3 and TRBJ2-1; 8 bases agree with TRBD2. CDR3 length: 15 amino acids. The ends lost 8 bases at V and 4 bases at J; junction bases unmatched: 10. Germline CDR1 is SGHTA and CDR2 is FQGTGA. CDR3 residues: CASGVRLARYNEQFF. CDR3 bases: TGTGCCAGCGGGGTTCGACTAGCGAGGTACAATGAGCAGTTCTTC.

V and J are TRBV5-1 and TRBJ2-7, with TRBD2 matching over 9 bases. Germline CDR1 SGHRS, CDR2 YFSETQ. This CDR3 is 16 amino acids long. The junction had 8 bases not matched to a gene; V was cut back by 4 bases and J by 0 bases. CDR3 coding DNA: TGCGCCAGCAGCGAGAATAGCGGGAGTTCCTCCTACGAGCAGTACTTC. Amino acid sequence: CASSENSGSSSYEQYF.

This clone was picked up a small number of times. One junction end does not reproduce the germline sequence, and a read error may be involved. The chain carries TRBV7-7 and TRBJ2-3; 11 nucleotides align to TRBD1. The germline V gene has CDR1 SSHAT and CDR2 FNYEAQ (reference sequence). The CDR3 extends over 16 amino acids. The CDR3 DNA is TGTGCTAGCAGCACCGATGGACAGGGGGCCGGAGCTACGCAGTATTTT. Translating it yields CASSTDGQGAGATQYF.

This chain links TRBV6-6 with TRBJ2-1, with TRBD2 identical over 12 bases. Per germline, CDR1 MNHNY and CDR2 SVGAGI (reference sequence). Trimming cost V 6 bases and J 2 bases; bases outside gene matches: 2. The CDR3 is made up of 15 amino acids. CDR3: CASRRTSGTYNEQFF. The CDR3 bases are TGTGCCAGCAGAAGGACTAGCGGGACCTACAATGAGCAGTTCTTC.

This clone showed up just a few times. V and J are TRBV27 and TRBJ1-5; D gene uncertain. In germline, CDR1 is MNHEY, CDR2 SMNVEV (reference sequence). This CDR3 is 14 amino acids long. Trimming shortened V by 4 bases and J by 7 bases, and 14 bases separated the two germline ends. The CDR3 protein is CASSSAPGRQPQHF. The CDR3 nucleotides read TGTGCCAGCAGTTCCGCCCCGGGAAGACAGCCCCAGCATTTT.

The chain joins TRBV3-1 (or the pseudogene TRBV3-2) to TRBJ2-2, with D maybe TRBD1 (6 bases). The CDR3 length is 16 residues. Trimming stripped 2 bases from V and 5 bases from J, with 15 bases between. The germline CDR1 and CDR2 sequences are LGHDT and YNNKEL (reference sequence). The CDR3 DNA is TGTGCCAGCAGCCAATTTCTGGGGGCCCGGACCGGGGAGCTGTTTTTT. It encodes CASSQFLGARTGELFF.

The rearrangement uses TRBV27 and TRBJ2-5; 10 bases match TRBD1. With V trimmed by 3 bases and J by 6 bases, 4 bases remained unmatched. CDR1 is MNHEY, CDR2 SMNVEV, per germline (reference sequence). This CDR3 spans 14 amino acids. The CDR3 DNA sequence: TGTGCCAGCAGTTTTGACAGGGGGCTGAAGACCCAGTACTTC. Translation: CASSFDRGLKTQYF.

The CDR3: CASSVGARASGNTIYF. The CDR3 nucleotides read TGTGCCAGCAGCGTAGGGGCCAGGGCCTCTGGAAACACCATATATTTT. The chain carries TRBV9 and TRBJ1-3, with a weak D call TRBD1 (5 bases). V lost 0 bases, J lost 0 bases, and 10 bases lay in between. CDR3 length: 16 residues. Germline V lookup: CDR1 SGDLS, CDR2 YYNGEE.

The gene calls are TRBV5-1 and TRBJ1-1; D is uncertain. V was trimmed by 1 base and J by 4 bases, leaving 20 bases between them. The CDR3 is made up of 17 amino acids. The germline CDR1 and CDR2 sequences are SGHRS and YFSETQ. CDR3: CASSLRPSSAASTEAFF. The CDR3 DNA reads as TGCGCCAGCAGCTTGAGACCCTCGTCGGCAGCGAGCACTGAAGCTTTCTTT.

The rearrangement uses TRBV6-5 and TRBJ2-2; 8 positions match TRBD1. The CDR3 spans 15 residues. J gave up 0 bases and V 7 bases, and 4 bases lay outside the gene matches. CDR1 is MNHEY, CDR2 SVGAGI, per germline. The CDR3 sequence is CASTRDRPNTGELFF. Here the CDR3 DNA reads TGTGCCAGCACCCGGGACAGGCCGAACACCGGGGAGCTGTTTTTT.

The chain joins TRBV19 to TRBJ2-1, with TRBD2 matching 7 bases. With 5 bases clipped from V and 2 bases from J, the junction kept 6 bases outside the gene matches. The CDR3 runs 15 residues. Germline V gene sequence: CDR1 LNHDA, CDR2 SQIVND (reference sequence). CDR3 sequence reads: CASSPRESTYNEQFF. CDR3 nucleotides: TGTGCCAGTAGTCCGCGGGAGAGTACCTACAATGAGCAGTTCTTC. Full variable domain (rest looked up from reference TRBV19 and TRBJ2-1): DGGITQSPKYLFRKEGQNVTLSCEQNLNHDAMYWYRQDPGQGLRLIYYSQIVNDFQKGDIAEGYSVSREKKESFPLTVTSAQKNPTAFYLCASSPRESTYNEQFFGPGTRLTVL.

This sequence joins TRBV28 and TRBJ1-2, with 7 bases fitting TRBD1. Per germline, CDR1 MDHEN and CDR2 SYDVKM. Losses at the gene ends were 2 bases for V and 6 bases for J; bases not matched to a gene: 12. This CDR3 has 16 amino acids. The CDR3 spells CASSLEAPGRGHGYTF. The CDR3 region has the DNA TGTGCCAGCAGTTTAGAGGCCCCCGGGAGGGGGCATGGCTACACCTTC.

Only a few counts were recorded for this clone. The genes are TRBV5-4 and TRBJ1-4; TRBD1 matches at 10 bases. The germline CDR1 and CDR2 sequences are SGHNT and YYREEE (reference sequence). The junction had 4 bases not matched to a gene; V was cut back by 2 bases and J by 6 bases. This CDR3 is built from 15 residues. CDR3: CASSFGTGAYEKLFF. DNA of the CDR3: TGTGCCAGCAGCTTCGGGACAGGGGCGTATGAAAAACTGTTTTTT.

This clone was picked up a small number of times. The chain carries TRBV5-1 and TRBJ2-5; a possible D gene is TRBD1 (7 bases). This CDR3 has 14 residues. The V gene lost 3 bases and the J gene lost 5 bases, with 14 bases spanning the gap. CDR1 and CDR2 (germline): SGHRS, YFSETQ. The chain's CDR3 is CASSWTGSGETQYF. The DNA for the CDR3 is TGCGCCAGCAGCTGGACAGGTAGCGGCGAGACCCAGTACTTC.

This chain joins TRBV11-2 and TRBJ2-1, with 10 bases fitting TRBD2. Germline assignment: CDR1 SGHAT and CDR2 FQNNGV. Trimming removed 5 bases from V and 2 bases from J; junction bases left unmatched: 3. This CDR3 is 15 amino acids long. The CDR3 coding sequence is TGTGCCAGCAGCACCGGACTAGCGGCCTACAATGAGCAGTTCTTC. Its protein is CASSTGLAAYNEQFF.

V is TRBV6-5 and J is TRBJ2-7; 11 nucleotides align to TRBD1. Germline assignment: CDR1 MNHEY and CDR2 SVGAGI. The CDR3 runs 14 residues. After removal of 6 bases from V and 2 bases from J, the junction contained 3 bases not matched to a gene. CDR3 nucleotides: TGTGCCAGCAGGGGGACAGGGGGGGCCTACGAGCAGTACTTC. It codes for CASRGTGGAYEQYF.

The rearrangement links TRBV11-2 to TRBJ2-3; TRBD1 agrees at 9 bases. From germline, CDR1 is SGHAT and CDR2 FQNNGV. The CDR3 runs 15 residues. The V and J ends lost 4 bases and 2 bases, in that order; junction bases with no gene match: 4. CDR3 region: CASSSRTGDTDTQYF. The CDR3 nucleotides read TGTGCCAGCAGCTCCCGGACAGGGGACACAGATACGCAGTATTTT.